This TCR beta chain was sequenced for a study of early T cells in non-severe SARS-CoV-2 infection (dated by TCRdb to the early 2020s). In terms of the full investigation: Bulk RNA from unsorted whole blood was used for TCR sequencing, so alpha and beta chains could not be paired. Broad study findings and their caveats: VDJdb matching was skewed toward anti-spike CD8 responses, so virus-specific expansions were likely underestimated and private and CD4 specificities were missed.

Library method: 5' RACE. This sample was sequenced with a NextSeq 500. In the TCR library protocol, unique molecular identifiers were attached to individual cDNA molecules to correct for PCR bias and sequencing error. Both TCR alpha and beta chains were sequenced, and tight co-correlation was observed between alpha and beta sequence abundances in each sample. The authors' pipeline ran thus. Decombinator V4 was used to perform V gene, J gene and CDR3 annotation of TCR sequences. TCRs were defined as expanded if a significant change between any two time points was detected under a Poisson model with p below 0.0001. Abundances of TCRs were expressed as counts per million after normalisation to the total number of TCRs sequenced in each sample. TRAV1-2 paired with TRAJ12, TRAJ20 or TRAJ33 defined MAIT TCRs, while TRAV10 paired with TRAJ18 defined iNKT TCRs. VDJdb, accessed 1 November 2021, was searched for CMV, EBV and SARS-CoV-2 annotated TCRs, with TCRs annotated for multiple antigens excluded. Starting from the raw public reads, TCRdb applied fastp trimming at Q25, assembled clones with MiXCR and retained in-frame beta chains. Rows are unified per CDR3 protein, each entry keeping the most common DNA and genes. TCRdb's processing, not the authors' own work, is the source of the V and J calls. Present in this sample are around 40,000 distinct CDR3 sequences, around a tenth of which were seen just once. The ten largest clonotypes hold around a fifth of the sample.

This clonotype showed up many times. Its recognized antigen is unknown. Per-nucleotide qualities are absent, and no much larger clonotype sits a single base away. The CDR3, from cysteine to phenylalanine, totals 14 residues. Of all the DNA, just the CDR3 is kept, 42 bases in frame from base 1. CDR1 and CDR2, looked up from the germline V gene, are SGHTA and FQGNSA. The junction shows trimming of 5 bases on V and 11 bases on J, and the gene matches do not reach 10 bases of it. Set within a cohort of healthcare workers in London, UK, this nested case-control study involved weekly PCR testing of nasopharyngeal swabs along with blood sampling. Healthcare workers were enrolled in the week of the UK lockdown, from 23 to 31 March 2020, and were followed every week for up to roughly 16 weeks.

The rearrangement joined TRBV7-2 to TRBJ1-4; TRBD1 fits 8 bases in the junction. This clonotype was obtained from an adult who was a healthcare worker with PCR-confirmed SARS-CoV-2 infection or an uninfected control (not recorded which). The specimen sequenced was whole blood. The nucleotide sequence reads TGTGCCAGCAGCCCTGGACAGGGAAGGGAGAAACTGTTTTTT. The translation is CASSPGQGREKLFF.